The T cell receptor beta chain under discussion was sequenced for a study of blood T cell repertoires in COVID-19. V lost 1 base and J lost 5, with 11 bases in between. Germline assignment: CDR1 LNHDA and CDR2 SQIVND (reference sequence). The CDR3 runs 15 residues. Profiled with immunoSEQ multiplex PCR; TCRdb holds only in-frame clones, not every one. The data hold approximately 170,000 clones, with around 84% observed a single time. There are a few counts of this clone. The chain combines TRBV19 with TRBJ2-2; D might be TRBD1 (5 bases). The sequencing input was peripheral blood. This receptor was obtained from a woman older than 75 with acute or convalescent COVID-19. CDR3 region: CASSIGQGETGELFF. The CDR3 DNA follows: TGTGCCAGTAGTATAGGGCAGGGTGAAACCGGGGAGCTGTTTTTT.